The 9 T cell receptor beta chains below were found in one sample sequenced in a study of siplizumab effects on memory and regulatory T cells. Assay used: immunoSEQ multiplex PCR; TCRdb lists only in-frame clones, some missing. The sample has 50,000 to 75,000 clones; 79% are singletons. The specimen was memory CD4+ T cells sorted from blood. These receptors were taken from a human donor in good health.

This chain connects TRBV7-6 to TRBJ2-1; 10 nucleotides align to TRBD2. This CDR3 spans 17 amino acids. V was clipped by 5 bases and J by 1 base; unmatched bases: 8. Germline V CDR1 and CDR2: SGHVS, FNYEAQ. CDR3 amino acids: CASSLQRGGLSYNEQFF. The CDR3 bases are TGTGCCAGCAGCCTACAGCGGGGGGGCCTGTCCTACAATGAGCAGTTCTTC.

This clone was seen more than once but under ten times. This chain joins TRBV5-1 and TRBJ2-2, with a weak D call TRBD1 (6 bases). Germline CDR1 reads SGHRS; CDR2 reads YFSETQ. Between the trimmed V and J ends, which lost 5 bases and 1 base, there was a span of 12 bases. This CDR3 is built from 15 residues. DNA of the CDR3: TGCGCCAGCAGTTGGGAAGGGGGGAACACCGGGGAGCTGTTTTTT. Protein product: CASSWEGGNTGELFF.

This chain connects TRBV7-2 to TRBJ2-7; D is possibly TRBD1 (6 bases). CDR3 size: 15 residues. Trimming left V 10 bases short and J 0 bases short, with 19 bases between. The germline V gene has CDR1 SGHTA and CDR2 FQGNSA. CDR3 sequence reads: CATGTTGFSSYEQYF. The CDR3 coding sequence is TGTGCCACGGGTACTACAGGGTTTAGCTCCTACGAGCAGTACTTC.

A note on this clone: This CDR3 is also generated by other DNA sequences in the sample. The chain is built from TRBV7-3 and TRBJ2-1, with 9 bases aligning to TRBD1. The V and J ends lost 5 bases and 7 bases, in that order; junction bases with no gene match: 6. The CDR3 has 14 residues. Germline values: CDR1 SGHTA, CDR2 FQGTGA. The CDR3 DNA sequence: TGTGCCAGCAGCCCCGGGACAGGGTGGAATGAGCAGTTCTTC. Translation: CASSPGTGWNEQFF.

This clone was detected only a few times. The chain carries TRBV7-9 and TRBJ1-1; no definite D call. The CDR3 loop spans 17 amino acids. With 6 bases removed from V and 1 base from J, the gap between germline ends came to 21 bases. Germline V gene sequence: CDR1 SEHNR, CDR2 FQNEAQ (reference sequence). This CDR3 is CASRRSEGRSGNTEAFF. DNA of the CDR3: TGTGCCAGCAGACGCTCAGAGGGCCGTTCAGGGAACACTGAAGCTTTCTTT.

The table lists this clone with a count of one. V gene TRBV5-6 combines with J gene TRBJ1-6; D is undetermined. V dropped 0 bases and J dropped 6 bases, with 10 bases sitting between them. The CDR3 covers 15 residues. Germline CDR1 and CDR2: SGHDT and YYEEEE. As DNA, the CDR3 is TGTGCCAGCAGCTTGGCGTTAGGCAGTAATTCACCCCTCCACTTT. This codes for CASSLALGSNSPLHF.

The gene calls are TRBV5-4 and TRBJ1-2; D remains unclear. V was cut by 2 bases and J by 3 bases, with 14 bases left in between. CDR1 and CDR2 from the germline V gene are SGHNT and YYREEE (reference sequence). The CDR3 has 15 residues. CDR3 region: CASSFGLAFDYGYTF. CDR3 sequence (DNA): TGTGCCAGCAGCTTTGGTTTGGCGTTCGACTATGGCTACACCTTC. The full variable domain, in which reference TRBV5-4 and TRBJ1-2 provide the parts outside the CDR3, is ETGVTQSPTHLIKTRGQQVTLRCSSQSGHNTVSWYQQALGQGPQFIFQYYREEENGRGNFPPRFSGLQFPNYSSELNVNALELDDSALYLCASSFGLAFDYGYTFGSGTRLTVV.

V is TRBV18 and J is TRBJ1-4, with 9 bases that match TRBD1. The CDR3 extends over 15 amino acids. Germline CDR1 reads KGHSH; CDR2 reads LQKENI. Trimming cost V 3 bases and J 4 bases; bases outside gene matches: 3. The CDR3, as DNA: TGTGCCAGCTCACCTCCGGGACAGGGTAATGAAAAACTGTTTTTT. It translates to CASSPPGQGNEKLFF.

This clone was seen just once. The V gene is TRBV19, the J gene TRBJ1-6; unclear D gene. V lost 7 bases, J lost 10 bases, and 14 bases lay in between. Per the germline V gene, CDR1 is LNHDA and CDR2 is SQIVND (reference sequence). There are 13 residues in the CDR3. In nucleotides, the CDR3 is TGTGCCAGTAAGGAGGGATCGGACTCACCCCTCCACTTT. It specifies CASKEGSDSPLHF. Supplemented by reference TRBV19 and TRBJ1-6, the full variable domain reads DGGITQSPKYLFRKEGQNVTLSCEQNLNHDAMYWYRQDPGQGLRLIYYSQIVNDFQKGDIAEGYSVSREKKESFPLTVTSAQKNPTAFYLCASKEGSDSPLHFGNGTRLTVT.